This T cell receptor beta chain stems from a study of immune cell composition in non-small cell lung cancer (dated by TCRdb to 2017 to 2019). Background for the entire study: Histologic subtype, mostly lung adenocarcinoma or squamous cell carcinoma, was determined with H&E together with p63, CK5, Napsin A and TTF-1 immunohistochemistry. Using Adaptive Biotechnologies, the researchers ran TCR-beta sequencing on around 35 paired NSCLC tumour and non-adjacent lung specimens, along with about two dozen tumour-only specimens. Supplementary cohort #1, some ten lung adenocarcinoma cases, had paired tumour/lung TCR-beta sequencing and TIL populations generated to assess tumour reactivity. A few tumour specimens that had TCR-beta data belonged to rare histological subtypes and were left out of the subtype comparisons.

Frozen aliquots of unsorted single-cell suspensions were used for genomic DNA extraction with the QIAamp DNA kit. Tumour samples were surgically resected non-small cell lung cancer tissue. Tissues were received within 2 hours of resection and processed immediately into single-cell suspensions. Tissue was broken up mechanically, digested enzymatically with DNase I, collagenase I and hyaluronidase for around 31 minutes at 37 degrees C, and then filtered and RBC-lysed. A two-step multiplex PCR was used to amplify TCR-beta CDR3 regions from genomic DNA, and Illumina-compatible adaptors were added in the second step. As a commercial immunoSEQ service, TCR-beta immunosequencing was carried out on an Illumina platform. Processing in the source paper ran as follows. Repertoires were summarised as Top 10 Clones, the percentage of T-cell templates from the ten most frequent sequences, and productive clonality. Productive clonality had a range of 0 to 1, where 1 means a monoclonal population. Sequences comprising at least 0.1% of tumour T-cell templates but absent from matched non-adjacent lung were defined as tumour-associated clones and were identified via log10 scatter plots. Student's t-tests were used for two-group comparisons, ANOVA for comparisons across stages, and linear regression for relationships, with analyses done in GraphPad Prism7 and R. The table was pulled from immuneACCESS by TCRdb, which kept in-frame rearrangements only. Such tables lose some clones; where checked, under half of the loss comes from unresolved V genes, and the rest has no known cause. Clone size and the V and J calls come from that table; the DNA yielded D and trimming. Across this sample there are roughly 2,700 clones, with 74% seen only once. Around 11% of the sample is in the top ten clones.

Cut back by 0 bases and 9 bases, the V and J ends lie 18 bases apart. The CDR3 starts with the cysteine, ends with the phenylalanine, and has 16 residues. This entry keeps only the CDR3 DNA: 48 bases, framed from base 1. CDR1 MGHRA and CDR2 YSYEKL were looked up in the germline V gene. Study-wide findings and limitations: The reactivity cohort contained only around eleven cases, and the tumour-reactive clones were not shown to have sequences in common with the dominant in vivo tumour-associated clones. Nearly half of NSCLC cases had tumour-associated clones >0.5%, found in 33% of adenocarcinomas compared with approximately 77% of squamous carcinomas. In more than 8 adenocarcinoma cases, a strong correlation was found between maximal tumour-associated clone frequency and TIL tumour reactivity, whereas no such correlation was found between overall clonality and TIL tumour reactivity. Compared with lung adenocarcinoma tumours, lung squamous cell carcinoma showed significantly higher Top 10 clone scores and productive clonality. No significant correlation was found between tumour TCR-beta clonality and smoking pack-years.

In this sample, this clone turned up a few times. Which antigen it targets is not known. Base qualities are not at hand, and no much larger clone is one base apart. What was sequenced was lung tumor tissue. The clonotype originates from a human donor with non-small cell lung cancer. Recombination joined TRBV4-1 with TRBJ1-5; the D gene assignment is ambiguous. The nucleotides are TGCGCCAGCAGCCAAGATCTTCGCGGCAGCGTGAGGCCCCAGCATTTT. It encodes CASSQDLRGSVRPQHF.